This entry concerns a single T cell receptor beta chain. The sample comes from a study of blood T cell repertoires in COVID-19. Study-wide context: Italy, Spain and the United States were the sources of the convalescent and acute COVID-19 samples. T cells, B-cell-depleted T cells, or PBMCs provided the cDNA or gDNA that served as material.

Everyone who took part was roughly 18 to 89 years old, and they came from about 23 US areas. Per the original methods: Using reference gene primer amplification, nucleated cell counts were estimated. Data came from immunoSEQ multiplex PCR; TCRdb stores just in-frame clones and leaves some out. That table gives V, J and clone size, and the DNA gave D and trimming. This table has 150,000 or so clones, roughly 84% appearing once. This CDR3 region has 13 residues. V gave up 3 bases and J gave up 0 bases, with 6 bases separating them. Germline V gene lookup returns CDR1 SGHNT and CDR2 YYREEE (reference sequence).

This rearrangement joins TRBV5-4 to TRBJ1-1, with unresolved D. What was sequenced was PBMCs or T cells enriched from blood (not recorded which). The sequence came from a human donor with acute COVID-19. The donor label of this sample is uncertain. CDR3 sequence reads: CASSSSMNTEAFF. For the CDR3, the DNA is TGTGCCAGCAGCTCTAGCATGAACACTGAAGCTTTCTTT.